A single T cell receptor beta chain is shown here with its context. The germline V gene encodes CDR1 ENHRY and CDR2 SYGVKD. V was cut by 2 bases and J by 3 bases, with 19 bases left in between. The CDR3 runs 17 residues. The data were taken from a study of control samples from healthy donors and cancer patients. Sequenced by immunoSEQ multiplex PCR; TCRdb stores in-frame clones only, minus some. The sample holds 100,000 to 150,000 clones; over 85% are singletons and the top ten take 6% to 9.5%. The receptor was derived from a man aged 45 to 65 with head and neck cancer. The chain has TRBV10-3 and TRBJ1-2, with a possible D match to TRBD1 (6 bases). Sequencing was done on a sample of PBMCs. The CDR3 region is CAISERRGARGHYGYTF. CDR3 in DNA: TGTGCCATCAGTGAGCGGAGGGGGGCCAGGGGACACTATGGCTACACCTTC.